This entry concerns a single TCR beta chain. The antigen is unknown. Libraries of TCR beta came from quantitative 5'-RACE with molecular barcodes. TCRdb reprocessed the 5' RACE reads with MiXCR, giving one entry per CDR3 protein. The table lists hundreds of thousands of distinct CDR3 sequences, roughly a sixth of them singletons. The CDR3 is 16 residues long. J gave up 0 bases and V 0 bases, and 2 bases lay outside the gene matches. Per germline, CDR1 SGHRS and CDR2 YFSETQ. The entry originates in a study of CD8 T cells in ankylosing spondylitis. Study-wide results and caveats: Disease-linked clones bore a CD8+ phenotype and were relatively rare in peripheral blood. Apparently characteristic of ankylosing spondylitis blood was a TCR beta motif (under ten highly homologous variants). Reportedly, significant enrichment of disease-linked clones occurred in matched ankylosing spondylitis synovial fluid.

The clonotype originates from a male donor with ankylosing spondylitis. The specimen sequenced was blood, either unsorted or a sorted T cell fraction (not recorded which). This chain joins TRBV5-1 and TRBJ2-4; 8 bases match TRBD2. CDR3 coding DNA: TGCGCCAGCAGCTTGGGCAGCGGGGGAGCCAAAAACATTCAGTACTTC. Protein: CASSLGSGGAKNIQYF.